This T cell receptor beta chain was recovered during a study of cytomegalovirus exposure and HLA in healthy donors. Regarding the study as a whole: For presence/absence analyses, sequencing depth was assumed to be roughly uniform across donors.

PCR employed 60 Vbeta and 13 Jbeta primers. Method: immunoSEQ multiplex PCR; TCRdb's copy keeps in-frame clones and lacks some. Among around 170,000 clones listed, around 86% were seen once. About this clone: Its antigen is as yet unknown.

The source is a woman under 30 in good health and CMV-seronegative. Sequenced: PBMCs.

CDR3 DNA sequence: TGTGCCAGCAGCGACCTCAGGGCCGGGGAGCTGTTTTTT. Its translation: CASSDLRAGELFF. The J gene is TRBJ2-2, the V gene TRBV7-8; maybe TRBD1 (5 bases). The CDR3 length is 13 residues. In germline, CDR1 is SGHVS, CDR2 FQNEAQ. V dropped 5 bases and J dropped 6 bases, with 10 bases sitting between them.